A single sample gave rise to the 8 T cell receptor beta chains below, sequenced in a study of T cell repertoires in cytomegalovirus infection. From the reads, TCRdb called clonotypes with MiXCR, one entry per CDR3 protein. The table includes over 90,000 distinct CDR3 sequences, about 15% detected once. Sequenced material: PBMCs. The receptors were gathered from a human donor in good health (CMV status not recorded). Some clones in this sample may be carry-over from other donors' samples.

The table lists this clonotype with many counts. This sequence joins TRBV5-6 and TRBJ2-2; the D is unclear. Germline V CDR1 and CDR2: SGHDT, YYEEEE. Trimming cost V 0 bases and J 5 bases, with 8 bases left between them. The CDR3 runs to 14 residues. The CDR3 sequence: CASSLGRQTGELFF. The CDR3 DNA sequence: TGTGCCAGCAGCTTGGGCCGGCAGACCGGGGAGCTGTTTTTT.

This clonotype was seen many times. One end of the junction fails to match germline, which may point to a read error. This chain joins TRBV7-2 and TRBJ2-5, with D uncertain. In germline, CDR1 is SGHTA, CDR2 FQGNSA. This CDR3 is built from 13 residues. CDR3 loop: CASSPESDRSLVF. CDR3 bases: TGTGCCAGCAGCCCCGAATCGGACCGAAGTTTAGTATTT.

The table lists this clonotype with many counts. The chain is built from TRBV29-1 and TRBJ2-7; D is unclear. This CDR3 is built from 13 residues. V was clipped by 0 bases and J by 1 base, with 7 bases between them. In germline, CDR1 is SQVTM, CDR2 ANQGSEA. This chain's CDR3 is CSVEEGASYEQYF. The CDR3 nucleotides are TGCAGCGTTGAAGAGGGTGCATCCTACGAGCAGTACTTC.

The rearrangement links TRBV2 to TRBJ2-5; 7 nucleotides align to TRBD1. V dropped 5 bases and J dropped 4; count of bases not matched to a gene: 4. Germline assignment: CDR1 SNHLY and CDR2 FYNNEI. This CDR3 has 13 amino acids. The CDR3 sequence is CASSRRQGETQYF. The CDR3 DNA reads TGTGCCAGCAGTCGGCGACAGGGAGAGACCCAGTACTTC.

The J gene is TRBJ2-1, the V gene TRBV20-1; no firm D call. The V gene lost 2 bases and the J gene lost 2 bases, with 10 bases spanning the gap. The CDR3 covers 14 residues. From germline, CDR1 is DFQATT and CDR2 SNEGSKA (reference sequence). The CDR3 sequence: CSARSDTPYNEQFF. The CDR3 nucleotides are TGCAGTGCTAGATCAGATACCCCCTACAATGAGCAGTTCTTC.

The chain carries TRBV28 and TRBJ1-1; the match to TRBD1 covers 8 bases. The V and J ends lost 5 bases and 4 bases, in that order; junction bases with no gene match: 9. The CDR3 totals 15 residues. Germline lookup yields CDR1 MDHEN and CDR2 SYDVKM. CDR3 nucleotides: TGTGCCAGCAGTGACAGGGGAGGGAAAGGCACTGAAGCTTTCTTT. Residues: CASSDRGGKGTEAFF.

The rearrangement links TRBV7-8 to TRBJ1-5; 9 bases are shared with TRBD1. Looked up from germline, CDR1 is SGHVS and CDR2 is FQNEAQ. The CDR3 consists of 18 residues. V lost 4 bases and J lost 0; bases outside the gene matches: 10. The DNA of the CDR3 is TGTGCCAGCAGCTCTGGGACAGGGAAGAAATATAGCAATCAGCCCCAGCATTTT. This translates into CASSSGTGKKYSNQPQHF. The whole variable domain, filled in from reference TRBV7-8 and TRBJ1-5, reads GAGVSQSPRYKVAKRGQDVALRCDPISGHVSLFWYQQALGQGPEFLTYFQNEAQLDKSGLPSDRFFAERPEGSVSTLKIQRTQQEDSAVYLCASSSGTGKKYSNQPQHFGDGTRLSIL.

There are many counts of this clonotype. CDR3 in amino acids: CASCLGGRVSNQPQHF. The CDR3 nucleotides are TGTGCCAGCTGCCTGGGGGGCCGGGTGAGCAATCAGCCCCAGCATTTT. The J gene is TRBJ1-5, the V gene TRBV6-2 or TRBV6-3, with D perhaps TRBD1 (6 bases). CDR3 length: 16 residues. Germline loops: CDR1 MNHEY, CDR2 SVGEGT. V lost 8 bases, J lost 1 base, and 18 bases lay in between.